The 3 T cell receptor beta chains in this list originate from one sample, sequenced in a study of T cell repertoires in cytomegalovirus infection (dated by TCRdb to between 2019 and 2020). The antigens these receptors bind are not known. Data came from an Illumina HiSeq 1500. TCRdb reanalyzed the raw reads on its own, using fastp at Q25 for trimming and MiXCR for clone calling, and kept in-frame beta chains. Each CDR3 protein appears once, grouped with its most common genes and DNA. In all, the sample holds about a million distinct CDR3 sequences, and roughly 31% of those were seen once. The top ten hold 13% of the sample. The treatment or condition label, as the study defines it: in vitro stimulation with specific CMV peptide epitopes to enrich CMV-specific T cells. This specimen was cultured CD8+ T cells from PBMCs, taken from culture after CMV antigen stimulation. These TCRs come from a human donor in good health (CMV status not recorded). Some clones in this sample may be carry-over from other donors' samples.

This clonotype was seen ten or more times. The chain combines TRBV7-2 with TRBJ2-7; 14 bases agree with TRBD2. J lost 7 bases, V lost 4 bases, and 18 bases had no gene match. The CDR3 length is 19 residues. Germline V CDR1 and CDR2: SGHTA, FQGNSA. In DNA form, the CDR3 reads TGTGCCAGCAGCTCCGCGGGACTAGCGGGGGAGCGGCCCCCTTGGGAGCAGTACTTC. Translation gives CASSSAGLAGERPPWEQYF.

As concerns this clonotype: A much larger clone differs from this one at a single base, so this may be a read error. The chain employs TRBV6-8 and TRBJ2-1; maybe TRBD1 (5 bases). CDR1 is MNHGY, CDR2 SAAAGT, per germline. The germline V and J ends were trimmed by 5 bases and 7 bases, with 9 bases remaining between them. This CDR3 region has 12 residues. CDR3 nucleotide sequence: TGTGCCAGCAGTGTACCAGGGAATGAGCAGTTCTTC. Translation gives CASSVPGNEQFF.

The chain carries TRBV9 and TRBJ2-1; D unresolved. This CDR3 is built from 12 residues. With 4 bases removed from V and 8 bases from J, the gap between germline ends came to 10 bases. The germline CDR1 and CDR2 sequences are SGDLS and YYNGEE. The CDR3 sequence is CASSPEPHEQFF. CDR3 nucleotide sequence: TGTGCCAGCAGCCCAGAGCCCCATGAGCAGTTCTTC.